These 11 T cell receptor beta chains were sequenced from one sample in a study of blood T cell repertoires in COVID-19. Assay used: immunoSEQ multiplex PCR; TCRdb lists only in-frame clones, some missing. The table records around 100,000 clones, more than 70% of them present only once. The sample was peripheral blood. The source of these receptors is a woman in her sixties with acute or convalescent COVID-19.

This clone was seen a handful of times. The junction does not match germline at one end; this may be a read error. The rearrangement links TRBV2 to TRBJ1-4, with no clear D. The CDR3 spans 10 residues. Germline V gives CDR1 SNHLY, CDR2 FYNNEI. The CDR3 sequence: CASSEGTPVF. The CDR3 nucleotides are TGTGCCAGCAGTGAAGGCACTCCGGTTTTT. Looking up the rest from reference TRBV2 and TRBJ1-4 gives the full variable domain: EPEVTQTPSHQVTQMGQEVILRCVPISNHLYFYWYRQILGQKVEFLVSFYNNEISEKSEIFDDQFSVERPDGSNFTLKIRSTKLEDSAMYFCASSEGTPVFGSGTQLSVL.

The rearrangement joins TRBV11-3 to TRBJ2-5; 13 positions match TRBD2. This CDR3 spans 15 amino acids. V dropped 5 bases and J dropped 5; count of bases not matched to a gene: 5. From germline, CDR1 is SGHNT and CDR2 YENEEA. CDR3 nucleotides: TGTGCCAGCAGCCTCCGGACTAGCGGGAGTGAGACCCAGTACTTC. Translated: CASSLRTSGSETQYF.

This sequence joins TRBV29-1 and TRBJ2-3; 10 nucleotides match TRBD2. In germline, CDR1 is SQVTM, CDR2 ANQGSEA. This CDR3 contains 15 residues. V gave up 6 bases and J gave up 9 bases; unmatched junction bases: 15. The CDR3 sequence is CSVTHGLAGEPTQYF. Here the CDR3 DNA reads TGCAGCGTAACACACGGGCTAGCGGGAGAGCCGACGCAGTATTTT.

This chain connects TRBV10-3 to TRBJ2-1, with D perhaps TRBD2 (6 bases). The V end was cut by 0 bases, the J end by 5 bases, with 17 bases between. This CDR3 is 17 amino acids long. From germline, CDR1 is ENHRY and CDR2 SYGVKD. Here the CDR3 DNA reads TGTGCCATCAGTGAGTCCGACGGGGGAGTGGGAAACAATGAGCAGTTCTTC. Encoded protein: CAISESDGGVGNNEQFF.

The chain links TRBV30 to TRBJ1-1; D is ambiguous. Trimming removed 4 bases at V and 5 bases at J, with 20 bases between. This CDR3 has 15 residues. The germline V gene encodes CDR1 GTSNPN and CDR2 SVGIG (reference sequence). The CDR3: CAWKSLEVRRTEAFF. The CDR3 DNA reads as TGTGCCTGGAAGTCCCTAGAGGTTCGGCGGACTGAAGCTTTCTTT.

The chain uses TRBV13 and TRBJ1-3, with TRBD1 matching 10 bases. The CDR3 runs to 18 residues. Germline V gene lookup returns CDR1 PRHDT and CDR2 FYEKMQ (reference sequence). V was pared by 0 bases and J by 4 bases, with 9 bases of the junction left unmatched. CDR3 in amino acids: CASSLGQDRGFRGNTIYF. Here the CDR3 DNA reads TGTGCCAGCAGCTTAGGCCAGGACAGGGGGTTCCGAGGAAACACCATATATTTT.

The rearrangement uses TRBV15 and TRBJ2-3; D unresolved. V lost 3 bases, J lost 8 bases, and 9 bases lay in between. Germline V gene sequence: CDR1 LNHNV, CDR2 YYDKDF (reference sequence). The CDR3 loop spans 12 amino acids. The CDR3, as DNA: TGTGCCACCAGCAGGGAGTACCTTACGCAGTATTTT. As protein: CATSREYLTQYF.

This sequence joins TRBV2 and TRBJ1-3; unclear D gene. V was clipped by 1 base and J by 10 bases, with 8 bases between them. Germline V gives CDR1 SNHLY, CDR2 FYNNEI. The CDR3 has 12 residues. The CDR3 region is CASSEGARTIYF. For the CDR3, the DNA is TGTGCCAGCAGTGAAGGGGCCAGGACCATATATTTT.

The chain combines TRBV28 with TRBJ1-1; 8 bases match TRBD1. This CDR3 is 16 amino acids long. Germline V gene sequence: CDR1 MDHEN, CDR2 SYDVKM. Losses at the gene ends were 5 bases for V and 5 bases for J; bases not matched to a gene: 13. The CDR3 bases are TGTGCCAGCAGTCCGACCAGCCAGGGGGCGAAGACTGAAGCTTTCTTT. It is translated as CASSPTSQGAKTEAFF.

The chain links TRBV13 to TRBJ2-3; D not resolved. Germline CDR1 PRHDT, CDR2 FYEKMQ (reference sequence). Deletions cut 5 bases from V and 1 base from J, with 7 bases between. CDR3 length: 13 residues. The chain's CDR3 is CASSPPGTDTQYF. In DNA form, the CDR3 reads TGTGCCAGCAGCCCCCCCGGCACAGATACGCAGTATTTT.

The chain recombines TRBV4-2 with TRBJ2-1; no clear D. The CDR3 is 15 amino acids. The V end was cut by 0 bases, the J end by 2 bases, with 8 bases between. Germline V gives CDR1 LGHNA, CDR2 YNFKEQ. CDR3: CASSQDNSAYNEQFF. The CDR3 coding sequence is TGTGCCAGCAGCCAAGATAATTCAGCCTACAATGAGCAGTTCTTC.